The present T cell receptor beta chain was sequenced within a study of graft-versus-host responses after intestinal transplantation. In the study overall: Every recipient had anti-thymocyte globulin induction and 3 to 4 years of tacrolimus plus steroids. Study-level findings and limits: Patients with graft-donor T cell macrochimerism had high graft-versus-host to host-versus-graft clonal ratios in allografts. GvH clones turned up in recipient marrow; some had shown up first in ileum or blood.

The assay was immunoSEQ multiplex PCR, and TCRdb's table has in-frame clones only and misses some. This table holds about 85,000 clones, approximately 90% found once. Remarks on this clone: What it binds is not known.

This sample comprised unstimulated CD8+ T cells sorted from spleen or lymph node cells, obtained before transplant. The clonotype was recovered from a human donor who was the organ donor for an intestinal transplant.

The CDR3 protein is CASSAHYGQVNTEAFF. For the CDR3, the DNA is TGTGCCAGCAGCGCCCACTATGGACAGGTGAACACTGAAGCTTTCTTT. The rearrangement joins TRBV9 to TRBJ1-1, with 7 bases aligning to TRBD1. This CDR3 spans 16 amino acids. Germline V gene sequence: CDR1 SGDLS, CDR2 YYNGEE. V gave up 3 bases and J gave up 0 bases; unmatched junction bases: 8.